This T cell receptor beta chain was recovered during a study of OX40 agonist ivuxolimab in advanced cancers. Germline assignment: CDR1 SEHNR and CDR2 FQNEAQ (reference sequence). V lost 5 bases, J lost 8 bases, and 7 bases stayed unmatched. The CDR3 has 15 residues. Repertoires were generated with immunoSEQ multiplex PCR, while TCRdb's copy carries only in-frame clones and drops some. Here the sample spans about 40,000 clones, 88% being singletons. In regard to this clone: The antigen remains undetermined.

Findings of the study overall: CD4+ and CD8+ blood T cells expanded clonally by week 6 at 0.1 to 3.0 mg/kg. Expanded clones were, on average, more numerous in CD8+ T cells than in CD4+.

The chain joins TRBV7-9 to TRBJ2-1; 12 bases map to TRBD2. This TCR was recovered from an adult with an advanced solid tumor such as melanoma, head and neck, liver or kidney cancer. The sample consisted of CD4+ or CD8+ T cells sorted from blood, taken in a trial of the OX40 agonist ivuxolimab. CDR3 DNA sequence: TGTGCCAGCAGCCCGACTAGCGGGAGAATGGATGAGCAGTTCTTC. Its protein product is CASSPTSGRMDEQFF. Full variable domain (rest looked up from reference TRBV7-9 and TRBJ2-1): DTGVSQNPRHKITKRGQNVTFRCDPISEHNRLYWYRQTLGQGPEFLTYFQNEAQLEKSRLLSDRFSAERPKGSFSTLEIQRTEQGDSAMYLCASSPTSGRMDEQFFGPGTRLTVL.